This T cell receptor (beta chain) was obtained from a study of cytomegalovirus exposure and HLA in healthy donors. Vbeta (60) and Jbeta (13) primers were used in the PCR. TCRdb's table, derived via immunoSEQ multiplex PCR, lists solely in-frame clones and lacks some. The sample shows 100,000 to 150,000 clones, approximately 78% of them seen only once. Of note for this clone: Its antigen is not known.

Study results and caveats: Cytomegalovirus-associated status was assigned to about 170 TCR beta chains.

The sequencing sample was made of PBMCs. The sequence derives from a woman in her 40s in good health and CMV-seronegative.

CDR3 loop: CASSLTPGQATDTQYF. Written as DNA, the CDR3 is TGTGCCAGCAGCTTGACCCCGGGACAGGCAACAGATACGCAGTATTTT. V and J are TRBV7-3 and TRBJ2-3; TRBD1 aligns across 8 bases. The ends lost 3 bases at V and 3 bases at J; junction bases unmatched: 8. The CDR3 runs 16 residues. The germline CDR1 and CDR2 sequences are SGHTA and FQGTGA.